A single sample gave rise to the 14 T cell receptor beta chains below, sequenced in a study of T cells in localized non-small cell lung cancer. Sequencing was performed with immunoSEQ multiplex PCR; in TCRdb, only in-frame clones are kept and a portion is missing. The table has 60,000 to 75,000 clones, about 83% seen once. The sequencing used peripheral blood, collected before any cancer treatment. Source of these receptors: a female donor older than 55 with stage I lung adenocarcinoma.

This clone was picked up a small number of times. The rearrangement links TRBV5-1 to TRBJ2-1, with 11 bases that match TRBD2. CDR3 length: 16 amino acids. Germline CDR1 SGHRS, CDR2 YFSETQ. After removal of 3 bases from V and 4 bases from J, the junction contained 6 bases not matched to a gene. CDR3 in DNA: TGCGCCAGCAGCTCTCAAGGGACTAGCGGTTACAATGAGCAGTTCTTC. Translated, it gives CASSSQGTSGYNEQFF.

This clone was seen a single time. This chain links TRBV7-9 with TRBJ2-5; the match to TRBD2 covers 11 bases. The J segment lost 5 bases and the V segment lost 0 bases, leaving 5 bases of the junction unmatched. The CDR3 is made up of 16 amino acids. In germline, CDR1 is SEHNR, CDR2 FQNEAQ (reference sequence). The DNA of the CDR3 is TGTGCCAGCAGCTTAGCCAGGGGACTAGCGGACGAGACCCAGTACTTC. Translating gives CASSLARGLADETQYF.

The chain uses TRBV5-1 and TRBJ1-2; no definite D call. CDR3 length: 16 residues. Trimming left V 0 bases short and J 4 bases short, with 16 bases between. Germline V CDR1 and CDR2: SGHRS, YFSETQ. The CDR3 loop is CASSLEVSGVPYGYTF. CDR3 bases: TGCGCCAGCAGCTTGGAGGTCAGCGGGGTCCCCTATGGCTACACCTTC.

This clone was counted only a few times. The J gene is TRBJ2-5, the V gene TRBV7-9, with unresolved D. The V gene lost 0 bases and the J gene lost 5 bases, with 4 bases spanning the gap. The CDR3 runs to 12 residues. Germline assignment: CDR1 SEHNR and CDR2 FQNEAQ (reference sequence). This CDR3 is CASSLAPETQYF. The CDR3 DNA reads as TGTGCCAGCAGCTTAGCGCCGGAGACCCAGTACTTC.

The CDR3 reads CASSFAQANTGELFF. The CDR3 DNA reads TGTGCCAGCAGCTTCGCACAGGCGAACACCGGGGAGCTGTTTTTT. V is TRBV5-8 and J is TRBJ2-2; weak D call: TRBD1 (5 bases). Germline values: CDR1 SGHTS, CDR2 YDEGEE. Trimming took off 2 bases at V and 0 bases at J, with 8 bases between the two ends. The CDR3 sequence is 15 residues long.

The genes are TRBV6-5 and TRBJ2-5, with 7 positions matching TRBD2. This CDR3 is built from 11 residues. CDR1 is MNHEY and CDR2 is SVGAGI in the germline V gene. V was pared by 7 bases and J by 13 bases, with 9 bases of the junction left unmatched. CDR3 sequence (DNA): TGTGCCAGCACCCCAAAGCGGGGAGGGTACTTC. This gives the protein CASTPKRGGYF.

This rearrangement joins TRBV29-1 to TRBJ2-3; TRBD2 aligns across 8 bases. The CDR3 is made up of 13 amino acids. Germline CDR1 SQVTM, CDR2 ANQGSEA. The V gene end was trimmed by 6 bases and the J gene end by 5 bases; junction bases not matched to a gene: 7. The CDR3 DNA reads as TGCAGCGTGAAAAGTAGCGGGGAAGATACGCAGTATTTT. Translating gives CSVKSSGEDTQYF.

This clone is a singleton in its sample. The CDR3 DNA follows: TGTGCCAGCAACCACTACATGGCGGGGAATGAGCAGTTCTTC. This encodes CASNHYMAGNEQFF. The genes are TRBV7-9 and TRBJ2-1, with a weak D call TRBD2 (6 bases). The ends were cut back, 7 bases at V and 7 bases at J, with 17 bases in the middle. Germline CDR1 is SEHNR and CDR2 is FQNEAQ (reference sequence). The CDR3 loop spans 14 amino acids.

The gene calls are TRBV7-3 and TRBJ2-5, with 8 positions matching TRBD1. This CDR3 spans 13 amino acids. With V trimmed by 5 bases and J by 4 bases, 3 bases remained unmatched. From germline, CDR1 is SGHTA and CDR2 FQGTGA. Here the CDR3 DNA reads TGTGCCAGCAGCCAAGGGACAGGAGAGACCCAGTACTTC. Residues: CASSQGTGETQYF.

The chain recombines TRBV7-2 with TRBJ2-6; D is uncertain. The CDR3 is 15 residues long. V was pared by 4 bases and J by 2 bases, with 9 bases between. The germline V gene has CDR1 SGHTA and CDR2 FQGNSA. CDR3 DNA sequence: TGTGCCAGCAGCTCGAAAAGCCCTGGGGCCAACGTCCTGACTTTC. It encodes CASSSKSPGANVLTF.

The V call is TRBV5-8, the J call TRBJ1-2; the D gene is possibly TRBD1 (6 bases). This CDR3 region has 13 residues. Germline V gives CDR1 SGHTS, CDR2 YDEGEE. The V end lost 3 bases, the J end lost 3 bases, and 9 bases lay between the germline ends. In DNA, the CDR3 is TGTGCCAGCAGCTACCGGACAGACTATGGCTACACCTTC. Its protein product is CASSYRTDYGYTF.

The J gene is TRBJ1-4, the V gene TRBV5-3; D may be TRBD1 (5 bases). TRBV5-3 is noted as an ORF with a role that remains uncertain. V was clipped by 4 bases and J by 0 bases, with 22 bases between them. This CDR3 has 19 amino acids. CDR3 in amino acids: CARSGIRGPFPSTNEKLFF. The CDR3 DNA reads as TGTGCCAGAAGCGGGATCCGGGGCCCTTTCCCTTCAACTAATGAAAAACTGTTTTTT.

V is TRBV18 and J is TRBJ1-1, with unresolved D. CDR1 is KGHSH, CDR2 LQKENI, per germline. Deletions cut 6 bases from V and 6 bases from J, with 14 bases between. This CDR3 is built from 13 residues. CDR3 sequence: CASSAQENAEAFF. CDR3 nucleotides: TGTGCCAGCTCGGCTCAGGAAAACGCTGAAGCTTTCTTT.

This chain uses TRBV6-1 with TRBJ1-5, with TRBD1 as a possible D gene (5 bases). The V end was cut by 1 base, the J end by 6 bases, with 13 bases between. CDR1 and CDR2 from the germline V gene are MNHNS and SASEGT. The CDR3 has 15 residues. The CDR3 nucleotides are TGTGCCAGCAGTGAAGAGGCAGGGTACAGTCAGCCCCAGCATTTT. Amino acids: CASSEEAGYSQPQHF.